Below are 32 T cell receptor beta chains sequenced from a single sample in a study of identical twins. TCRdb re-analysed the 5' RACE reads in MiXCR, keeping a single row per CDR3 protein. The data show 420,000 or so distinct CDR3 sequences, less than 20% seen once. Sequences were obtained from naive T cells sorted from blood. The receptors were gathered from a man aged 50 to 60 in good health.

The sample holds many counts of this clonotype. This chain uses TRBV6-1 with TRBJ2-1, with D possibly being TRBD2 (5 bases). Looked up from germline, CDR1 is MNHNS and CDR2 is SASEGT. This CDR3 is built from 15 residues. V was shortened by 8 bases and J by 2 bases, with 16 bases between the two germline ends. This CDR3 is CASEPGGSAYNEQFF. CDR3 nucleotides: TGTGCCAGCGAACCTGGCGGGTCGGCCTACAATGAGCAGTTCTTC.

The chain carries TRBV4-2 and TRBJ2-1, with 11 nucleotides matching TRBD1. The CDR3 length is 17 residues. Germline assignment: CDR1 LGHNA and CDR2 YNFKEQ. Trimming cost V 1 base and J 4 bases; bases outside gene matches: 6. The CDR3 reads CASSQAAGTGGYNEQFF. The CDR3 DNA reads TGTGCCAGCAGCCAAGCGGCCGGGACAGGGGGATACAATGAGCAGTTCTTC.

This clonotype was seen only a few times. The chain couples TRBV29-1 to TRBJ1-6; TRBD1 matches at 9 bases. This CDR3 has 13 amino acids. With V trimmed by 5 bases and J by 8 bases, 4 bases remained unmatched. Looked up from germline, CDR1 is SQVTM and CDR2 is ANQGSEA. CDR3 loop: CSVSQGADSPLHF. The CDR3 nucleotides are TGCAGCGTTTCACAGGGGGCTGATTCACCCCTCCACTTT.

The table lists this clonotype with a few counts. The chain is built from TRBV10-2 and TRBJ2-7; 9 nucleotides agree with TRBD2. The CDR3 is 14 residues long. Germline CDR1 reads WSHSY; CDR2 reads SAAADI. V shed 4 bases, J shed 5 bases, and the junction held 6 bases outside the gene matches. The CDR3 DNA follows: TGCGCCAGCAGTGTCAAGCGGGGGGCGGACGAGCAGTACTTC. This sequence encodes CASSVKRGADEQYF.

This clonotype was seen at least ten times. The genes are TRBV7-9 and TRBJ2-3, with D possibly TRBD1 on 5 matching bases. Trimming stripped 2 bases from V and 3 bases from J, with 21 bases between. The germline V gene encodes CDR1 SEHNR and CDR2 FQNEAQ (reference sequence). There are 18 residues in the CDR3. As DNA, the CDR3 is TGTGCCAGCAGCTTATTCCTGGCAAATATAAGGGGAACAGATACGCAGTATTTT. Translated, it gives CASSLFLANIRGTDTQYF.

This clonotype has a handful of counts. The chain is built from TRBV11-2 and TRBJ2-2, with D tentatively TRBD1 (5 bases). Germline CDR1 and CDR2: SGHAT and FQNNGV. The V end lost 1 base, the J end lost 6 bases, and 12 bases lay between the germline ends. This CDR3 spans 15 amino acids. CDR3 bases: TGTGCCAGCAGCTTAGTCAGGGTAGTCGCCGGGGAGCTGTTTTTT. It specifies CASSLVRVVAGELFF.

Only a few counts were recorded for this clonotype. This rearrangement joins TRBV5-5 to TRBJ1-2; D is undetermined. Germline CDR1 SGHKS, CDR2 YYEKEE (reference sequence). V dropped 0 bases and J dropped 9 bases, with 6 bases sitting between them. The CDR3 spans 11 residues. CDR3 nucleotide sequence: TGTGCCAGCAGCTTGGCCGCGAGCTACACCTTC. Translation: CASSLAASYTF.

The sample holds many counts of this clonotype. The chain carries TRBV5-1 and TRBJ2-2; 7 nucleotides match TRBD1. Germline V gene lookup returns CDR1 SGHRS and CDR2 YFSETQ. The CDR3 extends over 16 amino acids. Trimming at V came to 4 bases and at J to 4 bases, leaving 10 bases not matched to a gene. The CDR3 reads CASSIQGSLLTGELFF. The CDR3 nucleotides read TGCGCCAGCAGCATACAGGGGTCTTTACTCACCGGGGAGCTGTTTTTT.

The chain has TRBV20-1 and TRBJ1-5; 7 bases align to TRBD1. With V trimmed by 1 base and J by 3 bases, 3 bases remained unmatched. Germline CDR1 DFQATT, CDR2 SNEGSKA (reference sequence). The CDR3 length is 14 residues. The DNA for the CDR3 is TGCAGTGCTAGAGGAGACAGGGACAATCAGCCCCAGCATTTT. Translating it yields CSARGDRDNQPQHF.

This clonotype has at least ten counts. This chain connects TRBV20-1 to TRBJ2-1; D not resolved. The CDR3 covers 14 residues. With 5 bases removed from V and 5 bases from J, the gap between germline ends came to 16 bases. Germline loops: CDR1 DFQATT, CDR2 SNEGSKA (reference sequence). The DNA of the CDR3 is TGCAGTGCTTCCCCAATTCCGAGGAACAATGAGCAGTTCTTC. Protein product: CSASPIPRNNEQFF.

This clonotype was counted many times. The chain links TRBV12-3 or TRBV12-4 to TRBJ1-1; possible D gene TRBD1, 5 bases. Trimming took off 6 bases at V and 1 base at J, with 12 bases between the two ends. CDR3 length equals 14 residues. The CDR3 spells CASSPRDGNTEAFF. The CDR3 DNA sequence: TGTGCCAGCAGCCCCAGGGATGGGAACACTGAAGCTTTCTTT.

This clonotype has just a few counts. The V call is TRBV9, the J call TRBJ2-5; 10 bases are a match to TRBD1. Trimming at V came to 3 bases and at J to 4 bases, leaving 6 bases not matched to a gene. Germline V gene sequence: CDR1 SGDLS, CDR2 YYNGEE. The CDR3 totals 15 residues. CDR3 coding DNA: TGTGCCAGCAGCGCCGGGACAGGGGATATAGAGACCCAGTACTTC. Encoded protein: CASSAGTGDIETQYF.

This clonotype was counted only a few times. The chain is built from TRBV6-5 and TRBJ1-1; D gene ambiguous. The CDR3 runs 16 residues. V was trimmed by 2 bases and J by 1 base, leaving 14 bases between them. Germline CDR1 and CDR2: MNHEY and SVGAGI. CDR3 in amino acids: CASSYPPNRGNTEAFF. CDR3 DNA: TGTGCCAGCAGTTACCCCCCCAACCGAGGGAACACTGAAGCTTTCTTT.

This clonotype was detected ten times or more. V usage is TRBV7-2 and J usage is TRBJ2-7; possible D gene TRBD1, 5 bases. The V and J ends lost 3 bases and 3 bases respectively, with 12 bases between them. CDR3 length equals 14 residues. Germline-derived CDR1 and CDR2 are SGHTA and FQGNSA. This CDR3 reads CASSLWGSSYEQYF. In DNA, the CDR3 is TGTGCCAGCAGCTTGTGGGGCTCGAGCTACGAGCAGTACTTC.

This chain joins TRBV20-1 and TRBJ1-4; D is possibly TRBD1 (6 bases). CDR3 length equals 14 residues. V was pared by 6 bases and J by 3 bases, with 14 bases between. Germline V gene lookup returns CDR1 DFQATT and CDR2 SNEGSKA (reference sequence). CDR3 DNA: TGCAGTGCGGATGGACAGAGAGCTAATGAAAAACTGTTTTTT. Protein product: CSADGQRANEKLFF.

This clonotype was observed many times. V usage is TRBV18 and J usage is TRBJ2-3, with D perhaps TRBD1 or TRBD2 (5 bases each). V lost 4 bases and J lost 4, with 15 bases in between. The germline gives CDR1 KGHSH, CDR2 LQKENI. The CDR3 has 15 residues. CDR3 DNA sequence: TGTGCCAGCTCACGAAATCCAGAGGGGTCAGATACGCAGTATTTT. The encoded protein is CASSRNPEGSDTQYF.

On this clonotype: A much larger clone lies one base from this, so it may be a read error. The CDR3 protein is CASSIRWRNSEAFF. In DNA form, the CDR3 reads TGTGCCAGCAGCATCAGGTGGAGGAACTCTGAAGCTTTCTTT. This chain uses TRBV6-1 with TRBJ1-1; D call uncertain. The CDR3 consists of 14 residues. Germline V gives CDR1 MNHNS, CDR2 SASEGT.

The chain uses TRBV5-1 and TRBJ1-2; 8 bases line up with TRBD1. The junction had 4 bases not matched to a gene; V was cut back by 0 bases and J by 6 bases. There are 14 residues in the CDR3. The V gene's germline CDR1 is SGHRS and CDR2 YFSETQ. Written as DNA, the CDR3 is TGCGCCAGCAGCTTGGGTGACAGGGGACATGGCTACACCTTC. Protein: CASSLGDRGHGYTF.

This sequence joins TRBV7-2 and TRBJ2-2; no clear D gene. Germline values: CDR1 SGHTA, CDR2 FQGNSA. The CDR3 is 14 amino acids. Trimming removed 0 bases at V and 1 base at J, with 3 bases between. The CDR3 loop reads CASSLAWNTGELFF. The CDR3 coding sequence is TGTGCCAGCAGCTTAGCGTGGAACACCGGGGAGCTGTTTTTT.

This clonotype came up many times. The CDR3 here is CSARLPLGSFKAYF. CDR3 in DNA: TGCAGTGCTAGACTCCCTCTGGGGTCTTTCAAGGCGTACTTC. The gene calls are TRBV20-1 and TRBJ2-7; D not resolved. This CDR3 is built from 14 residues. V shed 2 bases and J shed 12 bases, with 23 bases lying between them. Germline assignment: CDR1 DFQATT and CDR2 SNEGSKA (reference sequence).

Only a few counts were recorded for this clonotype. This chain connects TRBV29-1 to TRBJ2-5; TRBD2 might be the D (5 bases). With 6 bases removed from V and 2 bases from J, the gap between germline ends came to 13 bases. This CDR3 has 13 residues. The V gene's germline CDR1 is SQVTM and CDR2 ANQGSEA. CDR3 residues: CSVGPGRQETQYF. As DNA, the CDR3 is TGCAGCGTGGGTCCGGGGAGACAAGAGACCCAGTACTTC. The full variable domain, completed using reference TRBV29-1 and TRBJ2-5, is SAVISQKPSRDICQRGTSLTIQCQVDSQVTMMFWYRQQPGQSLTLIATANQGSEATYESGFVIDKFPISRPNLTFSTLTVSNMSPEDSSIYLCSVGPGRQETQYFGPGTRLLVL.

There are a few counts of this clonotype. CDR3 sequence reads: CSASEGAVVYEQYF. Here the CDR3 DNA reads TGCAGTGCTAGCGAGGGGGCTGTAGTCTACGAGCAGTACTTC. The rearrangement links TRBV20-1 to TRBJ2-7, with 7 bases identical to TRBD1. The trim removed 3 bases at V and 3 bases at J, leaving 8 bases unmatched. Germline V CDR1 and CDR2: DFQATT, SNEGSKA (reference sequence). The CDR3 has 14 amino acids.

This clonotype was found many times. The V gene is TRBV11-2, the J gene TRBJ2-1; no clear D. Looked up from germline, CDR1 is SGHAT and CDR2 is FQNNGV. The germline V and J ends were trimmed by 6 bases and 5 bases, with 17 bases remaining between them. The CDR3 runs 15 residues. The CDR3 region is CASRLLGNRDNEQFF. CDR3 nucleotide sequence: TGTGCCAGCAGACTTCTGGGGAACCGCGACAATGAGCAGTTCTTC.

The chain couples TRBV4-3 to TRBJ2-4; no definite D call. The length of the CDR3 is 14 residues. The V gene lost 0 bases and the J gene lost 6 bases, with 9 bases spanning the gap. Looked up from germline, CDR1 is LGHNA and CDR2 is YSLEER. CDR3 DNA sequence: TGCGCCAGCAGCCAAGATTGGCTTTCAAACATTCAGTACTTC. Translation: CASSQDWLSNIQYF.

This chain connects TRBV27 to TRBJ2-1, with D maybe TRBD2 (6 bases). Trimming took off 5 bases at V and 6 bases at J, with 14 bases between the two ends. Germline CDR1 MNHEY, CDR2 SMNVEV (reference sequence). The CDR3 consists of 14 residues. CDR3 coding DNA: TGTGCCAGCAGTCCTCTTACGGGGGTCAATGAGCAGTTCTTC. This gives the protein CASSPLTGVNEQFF.

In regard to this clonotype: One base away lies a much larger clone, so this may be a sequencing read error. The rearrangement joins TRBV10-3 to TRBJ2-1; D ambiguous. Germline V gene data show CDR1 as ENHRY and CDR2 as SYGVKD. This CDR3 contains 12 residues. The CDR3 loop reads CATSVPTNEQFF. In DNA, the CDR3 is TGTGCCACCAGTGTTCCGACCAATGAGCAGTTCTTC.

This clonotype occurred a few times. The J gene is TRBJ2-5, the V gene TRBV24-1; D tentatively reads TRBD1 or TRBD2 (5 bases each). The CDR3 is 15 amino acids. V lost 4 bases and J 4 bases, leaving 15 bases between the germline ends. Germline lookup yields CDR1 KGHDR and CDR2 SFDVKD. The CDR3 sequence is CATSEGKVGAETQYF. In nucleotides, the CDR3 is TGTGCCACCAGTGAAGGCAAGGTCGGGGCAGAGACCCAGTACTTC.

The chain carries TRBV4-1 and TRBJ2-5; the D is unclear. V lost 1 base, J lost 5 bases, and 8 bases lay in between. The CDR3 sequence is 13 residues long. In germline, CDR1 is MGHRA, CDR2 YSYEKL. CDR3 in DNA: TGCGCCAGCAGCCAAGCTTTCCGGGAGACCCAGTACTTC. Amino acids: CASSQAFRETQYF.

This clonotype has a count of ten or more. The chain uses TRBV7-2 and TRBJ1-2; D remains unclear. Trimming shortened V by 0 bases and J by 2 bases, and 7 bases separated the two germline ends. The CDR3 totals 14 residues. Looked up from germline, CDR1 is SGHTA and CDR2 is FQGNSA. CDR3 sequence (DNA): TGTGCCAGCAGCTTAGCCGTCGGGAACTATGGCTACACCTTC. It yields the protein CASSLAVGNYGYTF.

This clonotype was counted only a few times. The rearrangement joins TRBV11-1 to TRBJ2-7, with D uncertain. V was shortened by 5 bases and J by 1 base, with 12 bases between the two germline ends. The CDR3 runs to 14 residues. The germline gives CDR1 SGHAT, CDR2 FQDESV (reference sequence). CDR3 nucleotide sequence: TGTGCCAGCAGCCCGTGGTCCCCATCCTACGAGCAGTACTTC. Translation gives CASSPWSPSYEQYF.

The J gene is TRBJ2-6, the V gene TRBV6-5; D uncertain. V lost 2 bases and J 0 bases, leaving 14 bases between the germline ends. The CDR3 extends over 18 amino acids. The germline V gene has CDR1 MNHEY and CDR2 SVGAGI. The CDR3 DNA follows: TGTGCCAGCAGTTACGGCGGAGAGCTAAGCTCTGGGGCCAACGTCCTGACTTTC. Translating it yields CASSYGGELSSGANVLTF.

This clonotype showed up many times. CDR3 bases: TGCGCCAGCAGCCATCAGACAGGGGAACTTATAGCCAAAAACATTCAGTACTTC. Encoded protein: CASSHQTGELIAKNIQYF. The chain joins TRBV4-1 to TRBJ2-4, with 8 bases that match TRBD1. CDR3 length equals 18 residues. V lost 3 bases, J lost 0 bases, and 10 bases stayed unmatched. CDR1 is MGHRA and CDR2 is YSYEKL in the germline V gene.